These 27 T cell receptor beta chains came from one sample sequenced in a study of T cell responses to AZD1222 COVID-19 vaccine. The protocol was immunoSEQ multiplex PCR, while the TCRdb copy is restricted to in-frame clones and leaves out a portion. This sample carries about 150,000 clones, roughly nine tenths of them seen once, and the ten largest clones take 4.5% to 6.5%. The starting material was peripheral blood, obtained on day 0 of AZD1222 vaccination. The receptors were sampled from an adult in good health.

The chain has TRBV28 and TRBJ1-2, with TRBD1 matching 8 bases. Germline CDR1 MDHEN, CDR2 SYDVKM. After removal of 5 bases from V and 3 bases from J, the junction contained 11 bases not matched to a gene. The CDR3 is 16 amino acids. CDR3 residues: CASSRTGYAVDYGYTF. The CDR3 bases are TGTGCCAGCAGTCGGACAGGGTACGCCGTCGACTATGGCTACACCTTC.

This clone was seen a few times. The chain has TRBV19 and TRBJ2-4, with D perhaps being TRBD1 or TRBD2 (5 bases each). The germline V and J ends were trimmed by 4 bases and 7 bases, with 23 bases remaining between them. Germline V gene sequence: CDR1 LNHDA, CDR2 SQIVND (reference sequence). The CDR3 totals 17 residues. The CDR3 here is CASSSRGEGRVVNIQYF. The CDR3 coding sequence is TGTGCCAGTAGTAGTAGGGGAGAGGGCCGAGTGGTGAACATTCAGTACTTC.

This chain joins TRBV9 and TRBJ1-2; D perhaps matches TRBD1 (6 bases). The CDR3 runs to 14 residues. CDR1 SGDLS and CDR2 YYNGEE come from the germline V gene. V was trimmed by 4 bases and J by 0 bases, leaving 10 bases between them. The CDR3 here is CASSPQGANYGYTF. CDR3 nucleotides: TGTGCCAGCAGCCCACAGGGTGCTAACTATGGCTACACCTTC.

This clone was seen a few times. This chain connects TRBV29-1 to TRBJ1-1; 9 nucleotides align to TRBD1. Unmatched junction bases numbered 4, after V lost 7 bases and J lost 1 base. The V gene's germline CDR1 is SQVTM and CDR2 ANQGSEA. The length of the CDR3 is 13 residues. The CDR3 nucleotides are TGCAGCGCTCGACAGGGGGAGAACACTGAAGCTTTCTTT. Translated: CSARQGENTEAFF.

V is TRBV7-9 and J is TRBJ2-1; 7 positions agree with TRBD1. Germline V lookup: CDR1 SEHNR, CDR2 FQNEAQ (reference sequence). CDR3 size: 13 residues. V lost 2 bases to trimming and J lost 8 bases; unmatched junction nucleotides: 3. The DNA of the CDR3 is TGTGCCAGCAGCTTATACAGGGGCGATGAGCAGTTCTTC. It yields the protein CASSLYRGDEQFF.

This clone turned up a few times. The chain joins TRBV5-1 to TRBJ2-1; the D is unclear. This CDR3 contains 15 residues. The germline V and J ends were trimmed by 4 bases and 0 bases, with 11 bases remaining between them. Looked up from germline, CDR1 is SGHRS and CDR2 is YFSETQ. CDR3 DNA: TGCGCCAGCAGCCCCCTGGTAAGCTCCTACAATGAGCAGTTCTTC. Translation: CASSPLVSSYNEQFF. Full variable domain (missing parts from reference TRBV5-1 and TRBJ2-1): KAGVTQTPRYLIKTRGQQVTLSCSPISGHRSVSWYQQTPGQGLQFLFEYFSETQRNKGNFPGRFSGRQFSNSRSEMNVSTLELGDSALYLCASSPLVSSYNEQFFGPGTRLTVL.

This chain connects TRBV28 to TRBJ2-1; TRBD1 aligns across 9 bases. Germline CDR1 reads MDHEN; CDR2 reads SYDVKM. Germline trimming cut 6 bases from V and 4 bases from J; bases unmatched to any gene: 10. The CDR3 is made up of 16 amino acids. Written as DNA, the CDR3 is TGTGCCAGCAGCCAAAGGGGACAGGGCCTATACAATGAGCAGTTCTTC. It is translated as CASSQRGQGLYNEQFF.

This chain's CDR3 is CASSPPGLPFSYREQFF. The DNA for the CDR3 is TGTGCCAGCTCACCACCAGGCCTACCTTTTAGCTACAGGGAGCAGTTCTTC. J is TRBJ2-1 and V is TRBV18; a weak D match, TRBD1 (5 bases). V was shortened by 0 bases and J by 10 bases, with 22 bases between the two germline ends. CDR3 length: 17 amino acids. From germline, CDR1 is KGHSH and CDR2 LQKENI. The entire variable domain, with the rest obtained from reference TRBV18 and TRBJ2-1, is as follows: NAGVMQNPRHLVRRRGQEARLRCSPMKGHSHVYWYRQLPEEGLKFMVYLQKENIIDESGMPKERFSAEFPKEGPSILRIQQVVRGDSAAYFCASSPPGLPFSYREQFFGPGTRLTVL.

The chain recombines TRBV11-2 with TRBJ2-5; D may be TRBD2 (6 bases). Germline V lookup: CDR1 SGHAT, CDR2 FQNNGV. The CDR3 is 14 amino acids. Trimming removed 5 bases from V and 1 base from J, with 11 bases in between. CDR3 nucleotide sequence: TGTGCCAGCAGCCTCCGGGACTCCCAAGAGACCCAGTACTTC. It codes for CASSLRDSQETQYF.

Notes on this clone: This sample also contains other DNA sequences that code for the same CDR3. The chain uses TRBV5-5 and TRBJ2-2; a possible D gene is TRBD2 (6 bases). This CDR3 has 13 amino acids. The V gene lost 0 bases and the J gene lost 7 bases, with 7 bases spanning the gap. CDR1 is SGHKS, CDR2 YYEKEE, per germline (reference sequence). In DNA, the CDR3 is TGTGCCAGCAGCTTGGTCGGGGGCGGGGAGCTGTTTTTT. Translating gives CASSLVGGGELFF.

The rearrangement links TRBV27 to TRBJ2-7; TRBD1 matches at 8 bases. This CDR3 is built from 14 residues. After removal of 5 bases from V and 2 bases from J, the junction contained 5 bases not matched to a gene. Germline assignment: CDR1 MNHEY and CDR2 SMNVEV (reference sequence). The CDR3 bases are TGTGCCAGCAGTACCGGACAGGGTACCTACGAGCAGTACTTC. Translation gives CASSTGQGTYEQYF.

This chain links TRBV5-4 with TRBJ2-3; no clear D. CDR1 and CDR2 from the germline V gene are SGHNT and YYREEE (reference sequence). The CDR3 length is 14 residues. V dropped 3 bases and J dropped 0 bases, with 8 bases sitting between them. As DNA, the CDR3 is TGTGCCAGCAGCTATATAACTAGCACAGATACGCAGTATTTT. Translation: CASSYITSTDTQYF. Together with reference TRBV5-4 and TRBJ2-3, the CDR3 gives the full variable domain: ETGVTQSPTHLIKTRGQQVTLRCSSQSGHNTVSWYQQALGQGPQFIFQYYREEENGRGNFPPRFSGLQFPNYSSELNVNALELDDSALYLCASSYITSTDTQYFGPGTRLTVL.

The gene calls are TRBV6-5 and TRBJ1-2, with D possibly matching TRBD1 (6 bases). V lost 7 bases to trimming and J lost 6 bases, with 21 bases between them. The length of the CDR3 is 15 residues. CDR1 and CDR2 (germline): MNHEY, SVGAGI. CDR3 residues: CASTPPGGGADGYTF. CDR3 nucleotides: TGTGCCAGCACTCCCCCGGGCGGGGGGGCGGATGGCTACACCTTC.

The chain employs TRBV24-1 and TRBJ2-2, with no clear D. V dropped 2 bases and J dropped 6 bases, with 3 bases sitting between them. Germline assignment: CDR1 KGHDR and CDR2 SFDVKD. The CDR3 loop spans 12 amino acids. CDR3 loop: CATSDWAGELFF. The CDR3 nucleotides read TGTGCCACCAGTGATTGGGCCGGGGAGCTGTTTTTT.

The chain joins TRBV9 to TRBJ2-1; weak D call: TRBD1 (6 bases). The CDR3 spans 16 residues. V dropped 0 bases and J dropped 8 bases, with 18 bases sitting between them. Per germline, CDR1 SGDLS and CDR2 YYNGEE. This chain's CDR3 is CASSVAAAGVDHEQFF. As DNA, the CDR3 is TGTGCCAGCAGCGTAGCGGCTGCAGGGGTTGATCATGAGCAGTTCTTC.

The CDR3 DNA sequence: TGTGCCAGCAGTCCCCCGTCAGGGGTGACTTCACCCCTCCACTTT. It is translated as CASSPPSGVTSPLHF. The rearrangement uses TRBV28 and TRBJ1-6, with a possible D match to TRBD1 (6 bases). With 5 bases removed from V and 9 bases from J, the gap between germline ends came to 17 bases. The CDR3 is made up of 15 amino acids. Germline assignment: CDR1 MDHEN and CDR2 SYDVKM.

The genes are TRBV11-2 and TRBJ1-5, with a weak D call TRBD1 (5 bases). Germline loops: CDR1 SGHAT, CDR2 FQNNGV. This CDR3 has 13 residues. V lost 2 bases to trimming and J lost 7 bases, with 9 bases between them. The CDR3 DNA reads TGTGCCAGCAGCTTAATGGGGGGGCAGCCCCAGCATTTT. Amino acid sequence: CASSLMGGQPQHF.

The chain joins TRBV2 to TRBJ2-7; unclear D gene. The CDR3 loop spans 14 amino acids. Germline V CDR1 and CDR2: SNHLY, FYNNEI. With 2 bases removed from V and 3 bases from J, the gap between germline ends came to 11 bases. CDR3 in amino acids: CASSELVLSYEQYF. As DNA, the CDR3 is TGTGCCAGCAGTGAATTGGTACTTAGCTACGAGCAGTACTTC.

CDR3 loop: CASSDPNTEAFF. In nucleotides, the CDR3 is TGTGCCAGCAGTGATCCGAACACTGAAGCTTTCTTT. The chain uses TRBV2 and TRBJ1-1; no reliable D call. The CDR3 length is 12 residues. Germline-derived CDR1 and CDR2 are SNHLY and FYNNEI. The ends were cut back, 3 bases at V and 1 base at J, with 3 bases in the middle.

This clone was detected a few times. The V call is TRBV28, the J call TRBJ1-2, with D maybe TRBD1 (6 bases). The CDR3 is made up of 13 amino acids. Per the germline V gene, CDR1 is MDHEN and CDR2 is SYDVKM. Trimming took 5 bases from V and 4 from J, leaving 11 bases between them. In DNA, the CDR3 is TGTGCCAGCAGTAAGGGGGGCAGCTATGGCTACACCTTC. It yields the protein CASSKGGSYGYTF.

The CDR3 sequence is CASSLGLEETQYF. CDR3 nucleotide sequence: TGTGCCAGCAGCCTCGGACTAGAGGAGACCCAGTACTTC. This sequence joins TRBV11-3 and TRBJ2-5, with TRBD2 matching 7 bases. The germline CDR1 and CDR2 sequences are SGHNT and YENEEA. V dropped 5 bases and J dropped 5; count of bases not matched to a gene: 5. The CDR3 covers 13 residues. Together with reference TRBV11-3 and TRBJ2-5, the CDR3 gives the full variable domain: EAGVVQSPRYKIIEKKQPVAFWCNPISGHNTLYWYLQNLGQGPELLIRYENEEAVDDSQLPKDRFSAERLKGVDSTLKIQPAELGDSAVYLCASSLGLEETQYFGPGTRLLVL.

The chain combines TRBV2 with TRBJ2-2, with 7 positions matching TRBD2. Germline CDR1 reads SNHLY; CDR2 reads FYNNEI. This CDR3 has 16 amino acids. V was pared by 7 bases and J by 5 bases, with 13 bases of the junction left unmatched. The CDR3 loop is CASTHGNGRQTGELFF. CDR3 DNA: TGTGCCAGCACCCATGGGAACGGGAGGCAAACCGGGGAGCTGTTTTTT.

CDR3 coding DNA: TGTGCCAGCAGTTACCGACAGCGAGCTAACTATGGCTACACCTTC. Its translation is CASSYRQRANYGYTF. This chain joins TRBV6-2 or TRBV6-3 and TRBJ1-2; D possibly corresponds to TRBD1 (5 bases). Germline values: CDR1 MNHEY, CDR2 SVGEGT. This CDR3 has 15 amino acids. V was shortened by 2 bases and J by 0 bases, with 10 bases between the two germline ends.

This clone was seen only once. This rearrangement joins TRBV5-4 to TRBJ2-3; the D gene is possibly TRBD2 (6 bases). The CDR3 is 15 residues long. The V gene's germline CDR1 is SGHNT and CDR2 YYREEE (reference sequence). Trimming took 0 bases from V and 0 from J, leaving 8 bases between them. The CDR3 reads CASSLGGTSTDTQYF. For the CDR3, the DNA is TGTGCCAGCAGCTTGGGGGGGACTAGCACAGATACGCAGTATTTT.

As to this clone: At one boundary the junction diverges from the germline segment, which might be a read error. The CDR3 sequence: CASSPGAGGVNRTF. The CDR3 bases are TGCGCCAGCAGCCCCGGTGCCGGGGGGGTCAACAGGACGTTT. V and J are TRBV5-1 and TRBJ1-1, with TRBD1 as a possible D gene (5 bases). This CDR3 comprises 14 residues. CDR1 is SGHRS and CDR2 is YFSETQ in the germline V gene.

The chain couples TRBV27 to TRBJ1-1, with a weak D call TRBD1 (6 bases). The V gene lost 4 bases and the J gene lost 0 bases, with 9 bases spanning the gap. Germline CDR1 reads MNHEY; CDR2 reads SMNVEV (reference sequence). The CDR3 runs 14 residues. DNA of the CDR3: TGTGCCAGCAGTTCTAGGGGGTTGAACACTGAAGCTTTCTTT. It is translated as CASSSRGLNTEAFF.

V gene TRBV28 combines with J gene TRBJ1-2; no clear D. Trimming removed 6 bases from V and 5 bases from J, with 10 bases in between. Germline V lookup: CDR1 MDHEN, CDR2 SYDVKM. This CDR3 has 12 amino acids. The CDR3 here is CASRVGVYGYTF. CDR3 DNA: TGTGCCAGCAGGGTCGGAGTATATGGCTACACCTTC.